A single T cell receptor beta chain is shown here with its context. Antigen specificity is unknown. The sample originates from a study of identical twins. General observations from the study: Out-of-frame TCR alpha sharing in monozygotic twins exceeded recombination model predictions. These conclusions were based on statistical analysis (cross-sectional, not following the same donors).

TCRdb re-called the 5' RACE reads with MiXCR, one entry per CDR3 protein. The sample shows 250,000 to 300,000 distinct CDR3 sequences, less than 9.5% of them seen only once. There are 15 residues in the CDR3. V was pared by 1 base and J by 6 bases, with 9 bases of the junction left unmatched. From germline, CDR1 is SGHKS and CDR2 YYEKEE (reference sequence). The data were also submitted as part of a second study, on yellow fever vaccine responses in identical twins.

Sequencing was carried out using CD8+ T cells sorted from blood. The origin of this receptor is a woman under 30 in good health. J is TRBJ2-7 and V is TRBV5-5; 8 bases map to TRBD2. CDR3 in DNA: TGTGCCAGCAGCTTGTTTATCTCGGGAGGGGGCGAGCAGTACTTC. Residues: CASSLFISGGGEQYF.